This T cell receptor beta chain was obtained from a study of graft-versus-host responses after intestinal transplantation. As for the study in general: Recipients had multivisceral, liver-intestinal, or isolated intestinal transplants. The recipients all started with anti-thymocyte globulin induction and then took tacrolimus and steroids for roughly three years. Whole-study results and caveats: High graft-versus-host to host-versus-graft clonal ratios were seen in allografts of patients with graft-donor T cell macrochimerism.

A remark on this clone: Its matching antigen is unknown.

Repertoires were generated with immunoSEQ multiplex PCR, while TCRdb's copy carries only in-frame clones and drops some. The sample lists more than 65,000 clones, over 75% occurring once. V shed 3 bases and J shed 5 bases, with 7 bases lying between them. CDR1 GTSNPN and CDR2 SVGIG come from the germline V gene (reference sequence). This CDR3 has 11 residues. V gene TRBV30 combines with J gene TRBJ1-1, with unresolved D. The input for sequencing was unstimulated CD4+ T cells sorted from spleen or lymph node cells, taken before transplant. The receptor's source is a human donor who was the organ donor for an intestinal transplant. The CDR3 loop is CAWRTRTEAFF. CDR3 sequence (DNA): TGTGCCTGGAGGACTCGGACTGAAGCTTTCTTT.